This T cell receptor beta chain is drawn from a study of blood T cell repertoires in COVID-19. Study overall: In each case, the material was cDNA or gDNA derived from T cells, B-cell-depleted T cells, or PBMCs.

Trimming removed 1 base from V and 7 bases from J, with 7 bases in between. Germline values: CDR1 LGHDT, CDR2 YNNKEL (reference sequence). The CDR3 has 12 amino acids. Per the original data handling: The assay estimated nucleated cells by amplifying reference gene primers. Only in-frame clones appear in the TCRdb table, and some are missing; sequencing was by immunoSEQ multiplex PCR. That table furnishes V, J and clone size, whereas the DNA furnished D and trimming. The sample holds 230,000 or so clones, about four fifths seen once. The chain links TRBV3-1 (or the pseudogene TRBV3-2) to TRBJ1-1; D gene ambiguous. This TCR came from a woman of 80 years or more with COVID-19, enrolled during active disease. Sequenced material: peripheral blood. CDR3 in amino acids: CASSQVGVEAFF. As DNA, the CDR3 is TGTGCCAGCAGCCAAGTCGGAGTTGAAGCTTTCTTT.